This T cell receptor beta chain was sequenced during a study of CD8+CD57+ T cells in acquired aplastic anemia. CDR3 and TCR beta VDJ profiling relied on genomic DNA as the template. TCRdb reanalysed the reads using MiXCR and keeps one entry per CDR3 protein. The table lists 150,000 to 200,000 distinct CDR3 sequences, 40% to 50% of them singletons, with around a third in the top ten. For sequencing, patients were chosen who had shown expansion of CD8+CD57+ cells by flow cytometry. The CDR3 covers 16 residues. Unmatched junction bases numbered 10, after V lost 6 bases and J lost 1 base. Germline lookup yields CDR1 MGHDK and CDR2 SYGVNS.

This sequence originates from a human donor with aplastic anemia. The rearrangement joins TRBV25-1 to TRBJ2-5; 8 bases are shared with TRBD1. Specimen: sorted CD4+, CD8+, or CD8+CD57+ T cells (not recorded which) from PBMCs. CDR3 amino acids: CASSVVAQGAQETQYF. The CDR3 DNA follows: TGTGCCAGCAGCGTAGTTGCCCAGGGGGCCCAAGAGACCCAGTACTTC.